The 30 T cell receptor beta chains listed next were all sequenced from one sample in a study of PD-L1 blockade in urothelial cancer. The table came from immunoSEQ multiplex PCR; TCRdb's copy has only in-frame clones and leaves some out. The sample records approximately 52,000 clones, approximately 77% being singletons. The sequences come from PBMCs, collected around atezolizumab (anti-PD-L1) treatment. Receptors were obtained from a man in his 70s with urothelial cancer.

This chain links TRBV7-2 with TRBJ2-7, with TRBD2 identical over 10 bases. Germline trimming cut 1 base from V and 6 bases from J; bases unmatched to any gene: 9. The CDR3 covers 16 residues. Germline V lookup: CDR1 SGHTA, CDR2 FQGNSA. CDR3 residues: CASSLGTSGATPEQYF. DNA for the CDR3: TGTGCCAGCAGCTTAGGGACTAGCGGAGCGACCCCCGAGCAGTACTTC.

The chain combines TRBV28 with TRBJ1-1; D is uncertain. Germline values: CDR1 MDHEN, CDR2 SYDVKM. The CDR3 loop spans 14 amino acids. Trimming shortened V by 3 bases and J by 0 bases, and 8 bases separated the two germline ends. The CDR3 loop reads CASSLRLMNTEAFF. The CDR3 DNA sequence: TGTGCCAGCAGTTTGCGACTTATGAACACTGAAGCTTTCTTT. Based on the CDR3 plus reference TRBV28 and TRBJ1-1, the full variable domain is DVKVTQSSRYLVKRTGEKVFLECVQDMDHENMFWYRQDPGLGLRLIYFSYDVKMKEKGDIPEGYSVSREKKERFSLILESASTNQTSMYLCASSLRLMNTEAFFGQGTRLTVV.

This clone has only a few counts. The chain is built from TRBV28 and TRBJ1-2; the match to TRBD1 covers 7 bases. The CDR3 runs to 14 residues. Germline CDR1 and CDR2: MDHEN and SYDVKM. Trimming removed 3 bases from V and 8 bases from J; junction bases left unmatched: 9. The CDR3 coding sequence is TGTGCCAGCAGTTTGTGGGCGGGACAGTACGGCTACACCTTC. It codes for CASSLWAGQYGYTF.

The sample holds one count of this clone. The V gene is TRBV6-1, the J gene TRBJ2-5; D remains ambiguous. CDR3 length equals 13 residues. The V gene's germline CDR1 is MNHNS and CDR2 SASEGT. V gave up 0 bases and J gave up 4 bases, with 6 bases separating them. CDR3 bases: TGTGCCAGCAGTGAAGCGTTAGCAGAGACCCAGTACTTC. This encodes CASSEALAETQYF.

The chain links TRBV7-2 to TRBJ1-4, with 8 bases identical to TRBD1. The CDR3 runs to 14 residues. The V gene's germline CDR1 is SGHTA and CDR2 FQGNSA. Germline trimming cut 6 bases from V and 12 bases from J; bases unmatched to any gene: 12. DNA of the CDR3: TGTGCCAGCAGGACCGGACAGGGAGGTGGGCAACTGTTTTTT. The encoded protein is CASRTGQGGGQLFF.

V is TRBV7-8 and J is TRBJ2-4; 9 nucleotides match TRBD2. The junction had 14 bases not matched to a gene; V was cut back by 5 bases and J by 12 bases. Per germline, CDR1 SGHVS and CDR2 FQNEAQ. The CDR3 is 15 residues long. CDR3 coding DNA: TGTGCCAGCAGCCCTAGGACTAGCGAGGGTGCCACTCAGTACTTC. Translating it yields CASSPRTSEGATQYF.

The V gene is TRBV28, the J gene TRBJ1-1; D unclear. Germline V gives CDR1 MDHEN, CDR2 SYDVKM. V was trimmed by 5 bases and J by 4 bases, leaving 5 bases between them. There are 11 residues in the CDR3. In DNA, the CDR3 is TGTGCCAGCAGTACGGGCACTGAAGCTTTCTTT. Encoded protein: CASSTGTEAFF.

The V call is TRBV27, the J call TRBJ2-7, with D uncertain. Germline CDR1 and CDR2: MNHEY and SMNVEV (reference sequence). The length of the CDR3 is 15 residues. The ends were cut back, 0 bases at V and 3 bases at J, with 12 bases in the middle. The CDR3 DNA sequence: TGTGCCAGCAGTTTATCCTCTGGGCGCATCTACGAGCAGTACTTC. Residues: CASSLSSGRIYEQYF.

This rearrangement joins TRBV27 to TRBJ2-3; 8 bases are shared with TRBD2. Germline V lookup: CDR1 MNHEY, CDR2 SMNVEV (reference sequence). V lost 5 bases and J lost 2; bases outside the gene matches: 12. The CDR3 contains 17 residues. The CDR3 DNA is TGTGCCAGCAGTCCCCTTAGCGGGATCGGTTTCACAGATACGCAGTATTTT. Protein product: CASSPLSGIGFTDTQYF.

The chain couples TRBV19 to TRBJ2-7, with TRBD2 matching 8 bases. Losses at the gene ends were 8 bases for V and 0 bases for J; bases not matched to a gene: 9. From germline, CDR1 is LNHDA and CDR2 SQIVND (reference sequence). This CDR3 region has 15 residues. The CDR3 nucleotides are TGTGCCAGTTCCCGTAGCGGGGCCGTCTCCTACGAGCAGTACTTC. This encodes CASSRSGAVSYEQYF.

CDR3 sequence (DNA): TGTGCCAGTAGTCGTGCGGAGGGTATGAGCAATCAGCCCCAGCATTTT. Translation gives CASSRAEGMSNQPQHF. V and J are TRBV19 and TRBJ1-5; D gene uncertain. This CDR3 has 16 residues. Germline V gene sequence: CDR1 LNHDA, CDR2 SQIVND (reference sequence). Between the trimmed V and J ends, which lost 5 bases and 1 base, there was a span of 15 bases.

The rearrangement links TRBV4-2 to TRBJ2-7, with D perhaps matching TRBD1 (5 bases). Trimming removed 0 bases from V and 5 bases from J, with 8 bases in between. Germline V gives CDR1 LGHNA, CDR2 YNFKEQ. The CDR3 covers 13 residues. The CDR3 sequence: CASSQEKGDEQYF. The CDR3, as DNA: TGTGCCAGCAGCCAAGAGAAAGGGGACGAGCAGTACTTC.

The chain carries TRBV5-4 and TRBJ2-1; TRBD1 matches at 10 bases. Germline CDR1 reads SGHNT; CDR2 reads YYREEE (reference sequence). This CDR3 spans 13 amino acids. V dropped 7 bases and J dropped 10; count of bases not matched to a gene: 8. CDR3: CASRDRGRGEQFF. CDR3 DNA sequence: TGTGCCAGCCGGGACAGGGGAAGGGGAGAGCAGTTCTTC.

The rearrangement uses TRBV7-2 and TRBJ2-7; the match to TRBD1 covers 7 bases. The ends lost 3 bases at V and 0 bases at J; junction bases unmatched: 5. The CDR3 extends over 15 amino acids. Germline V lookup: CDR1 SGHTA, CDR2 FQGNSA. The CDR3, as DNA: TGTGCCAGCAGCTTTAATGCAGGGGGCTCCTACGAGCAGTACTTC. Protein: CASSFNAGGSYEQYF.

This clone was observed a few times. V gene TRBV7-9 combines with J gene TRBJ2-3, with TRBD2 matching 8 bases. Germline V lookup: CDR1 SEHNR, CDR2 FQNEAQ (reference sequence). J gave up 2 bases and V 4 bases, and 2 bases lay outside the gene matches. The CDR3 covers 14 residues. The CDR3 loop is CASSSSGYTDTQYF. Written as DNA, the CDR3 is TGTGCCAGCAGCTCTAGCGGGTACACAGATACGCAGTATTTT.

This chain links TRBV19 with TRBJ2-2, with 7 bases identical to TRBD2. The length of the CDR3 is 13 residues. V shed 3 bases and J 6 bases; nucleotides not matched to a gene: 1. The V gene's germline CDR1 is LNHDA and CDR2 SQIVND (reference sequence). The CDR3 DNA reads TGTGCCAGTAGTATTCGGGGGGCCGGGGAGCTGTTTTTT. It yields the protein CASSIRGAGELFF.

The chain recombines TRBV4-2 with TRBJ2-2; D unresolved. The CDR3 consists of 18 residues. CDR1 and CDR2 from the germline V gene are LGHNA and YNFKEQ. V was pared by 0 bases and J by 3 bases, with 17 bases between. The CDR3 loop is CASSQDDSSGDHTGELFF. CDR3 bases: TGTGCCAGCAGCCAAGATGATAGCTCCGGAGATCACACCGGGGAGCTGTTTTTT.

This clone was seen a few times. J is TRBJ1-4 and V is TRBV4-1, with 8 bases that match TRBD1. The CDR3 is 15 amino acids. After removal of 0 bases from V and 14 bases from J, the junction contained 11 bases not matched to a gene. CDR1 and CDR2 from the germline V gene are MGHRA and YSYEKL. The CDR3 sequence is CASSQEGRQGIVLFF. The DNA of the CDR3 is TGCGCCAGCAGCCAAGAAGGTAGACAGGGGATCGTGCTGTTTTTT.

In regard to this clone: Other nucleotide sequences from this sample produce the same CDR3. This chain uses TRBV7-2 with TRBJ2-4; TRBD2 aligns across 10 bases. The CDR3 contains 16 residues. V shed 1 base and J 7 bases; nucleotides not matched to a gene: 7. Germline CDR1 SGHTA, CDR2 FQGNSA. CDR3 sequence: CASSLGSGRAWNIQYF. The CDR3 DNA follows: TGTGCCAGCAGCTTAGGAAGCGGGAGGGCCTGGAACATTCAGTACTTC.

The V and J genes are TRBV18 and TRBJ1-5; no definite D call. The CDR3 runs 15 residues. V was pared by 3 bases and J by 7 bases, with 16 bases between. The germline gives CDR1 KGHSH, CDR2 LQKENI. In DNA, the CDR3 is TGTGCCAGCTCACCCGACCAGTCTGCGGGGCAGCCCCAGCATTTT. Translating gives CASSPDQSAGQPQHF.

The CDR3 DNA sequence: TGTGCCAGCAGCTCAGGGTTTCCCCAACAATACTACGAGCAGTACTTC. Protein product: CASSSGFPQQYYEQYF. The genes are TRBV5-6 and TRBJ2-7, with D possibly TRBD1 on 5 matching bases. The ends were cut back, 3 bases at V and 3 bases at J, with 19 bases in the middle. This CDR3 has 16 amino acids. Germline CDR1 and CDR2: SGHDT and YYEEEE.

The CDR3 region is CASSSAFGGAGGTEAFF. CDR3 DNA: TGTGCCAGCAGCTCCGCTTTCGGAGGGGCAGGAGGTACTGAAGCTTTCTTT. This chain links TRBV5-4 with TRBJ1-1; TRBD1 is a possible D gene (5 bases). Trimming took off 3 bases at V and 5 bases at J, with 23 bases between the two ends. Germline V gene data show CDR1 as SGHNT and CDR2 as YYREEE (reference sequence). This CDR3 contains 17 residues.

This clone was counted between two and nine times. This chain joins TRBV5-4 and TRBJ2-5; TRBD1 matches 8 bases. CDR1 and CDR2 (germline): SGHNT, YYREEE (reference sequence). The CDR3 consists of 17 residues. V was clipped by 4 bases and J by 0 bases; unmatched bases: 11. As DNA, the CDR3 is TGTGCCAGCAGCCCGGACAGGGAAGGCTTTTACCAAGAGACCCAGTACTTC. Translation gives CASSPDREGFYQETQYF.

The table lists this clone with a count of one. This chain joins TRBV28 and TRBJ1-2; 8 nucleotides line up with TRBD1. The germline V gene encodes CDR1 MDHEN and CDR2 SYDVKM. The CDR3 sequence is 14 residues long. V lost 5 bases to trimming and J lost 8 bases; unmatched junction nucleotides: 10. CDR3 loop: CASSTGTGHRGYTF. In DNA, the CDR3 is TGTGCCAGCAGTACCGGGACAGGACATCGGGGCTACACCTTC.

The chain links TRBV7-2 to TRBJ2-1; D is undetermined. Looked up from germline, CDR1 is SGHTA and CDR2 is FQGNSA. Trimming shortened V by 0 bases and J by 8 bases, and 11 bases separated the two germline ends. The CDR3 loop spans 14 amino acids. CDR3 loop: CASSLAGRNDEQFF. CDR3 DNA sequence: TGTGCCAGCAGCTTAGCGGGCAGGAATGATGAGCAGTTCTTC.

The chain links TRBV11-2 to TRBJ1-1; D gene uncertain. The CDR3 length is 13 residues. Between the trimmed V and J ends, which lost 0 bases and 4 bases, there was a span of 6 bases. Per the germline V gene, CDR1 is SGHAT and CDR2 is FQNNGV. CDR3: CASSLDSGTEAFF. CDR3 in DNA: TGTGCCAGCAGCTTAGATTCCGGCACTGAAGCTTTCTTT.

The J gene is TRBJ2-3, the V gene TRBV5-1; 11 bases agree with TRBD2. This CDR3 is 19 amino acids long. V lost 0 bases to trimming and J lost 1 base; unmatched junction nucleotides: 10. Germline V gene lookup returns CDR1 SGHRS and CDR2 YFSETQ. The CDR3: CASSLAVGLAGGRTDTQYF. CDR3 nucleotide sequence: TGCGCCAGCAGCTTGGCGGTCGGGCTAGCGGGAGGACGCACAGATACGCAGTATTTT.

The chain has TRBV28 and TRBJ1-4; D is uncertain. Trimming pared 3 bases from V and 10 bases from J, leaving 6 bases between. The CDR3 loop spans 11 amino acids. CDR1 is MDHEN and CDR2 is SYDVKM in the germline V gene. This CDR3 is CASSFSVKLFF. DNA for the CDR3: TGTGCCAGCAGTTTTAGCGTAAAACTGTTTTTT.

V gene TRBV9 combines with J gene TRBJ1-2, with 7 bases that match TRBD1. V gave up 4 bases and J gave up 2 bases; unmatched junction bases: 5. Germline lookup yields CDR1 SGDLS and CDR2 YYNGEE. The CDR3 extends over 14 amino acids. CDR3 region: CASSSGQTNYGYTF. In nucleotides, the CDR3 is TGTGCCAGCAGCTCGGGACAGACCAACTATGGCTACACCTTC.

This clone was observed once. The chain joins TRBV7-6 to TRBJ2-1; 9 bases match TRBD2. V was clipped by 2 bases and J by 5 bases; unmatched bases: 7. Germline loops: CDR1 SGHVS, CDR2 FNYEAQ. The CDR3 totals 16 residues. The CDR3 coding sequence is TGTGCCAGCAGCTTAAAAGGTACTAGCGGGCACAATGAGCAGTTCTTC. Translated: CASSLKGTSGHNEQFF.